This TCR beta chain was documented in a study of identical twins. Findings of the study overall: Invariant populations such as MAIT and iNKT cells could partly muddle zero-insertion analyses.

A note on this clonotype: No antigen is known for it.

Each cDNA held unique molecular identifiers, and template switching gave it a universal primer site. TCRdb ran MiXCR on the 5' RACE reads and lists one entry per CDR3 protein. Altogether some 630,000 distinct CDR3 sequences are present, around 7.4% being singletons, with the ten largest covering around 1.6%. Per the germline V gene, CDR1 is SGHRS and CDR2 is YFSETQ. V lost 2 bases, J lost 0 bases, and 12 bases lay in between. CDR3 size: 16 residues. These same records also appear under a second study, on yellow fever vaccine responses in identical twins.

This sequence originates from a woman between 18 and 29 years old in good health. The sequencing sample was made of PBMCs. This chain joins TRBV5-1 and TRBJ2-1; D gene ambiguous. The CDR3 DNA reads TGCGCCAGCAGCTTTATGACGGCAAGCTCCTACAATGAGCAGTTCTTC. This translates into CASSFMTASSYNEQFF.